Listed below are T cell receptor beta chains from one sample, sequenced in a study of radiotherapy plus CTLA-4 blockade in lung cancer. Using immunoSEQ multiplex PCR, the repertoire was profiled, and TCRdb retains in-frame clones only, with some absent. The sample has some 48,000 clones, 86% seen once; the top ten hold over 15%. This specimen consisted of peripheral blood, obtained from a patient treated with radiotherapy plus ipilimumab. These receptor sequences come from a human donor with non-small cell lung cancer that progressed on radiotherapy plus ipilimumab. Some clones in this sample may be carry-over from other donors' samples. The CDR3 runs from the conserved cysteine through the conserved F or W. Fields, in order: clone size, V gene, D gene, J gene, CDR3 protein, CDR3 DNA. A D gene is named only where the DNA matches it firmly. Size is stated for part of the rows, as once, few or many counts, or as a class when the clone is expanded.

size: -; V: TRBV29-1; D: TRBD1; J: TRBJ2-7; CDR3: CSSMDGTGGREQYF; DNA: TGCAGCTCCATGGATGGGACAGGGGGCCGAGAGCAGTACTTC
size: -; V: TRBV7-6; D: TRBD2; J: TRBJ2-3; CDR3: CASSSLAGGATDTQYF; DNA: TGTGCCAGCAGCTCATTAGCGGGAGGGGCCACAGATACGCAGTATTTT
size: -; V: TRBV7-2; D: TRBD2; J: TRBJ2-2; CDR3: CASSLIGGSFTGELFF; DNA: TGTGCCAGCAGCTTAATCGGCGGGAGTTTCACCGGGGAGCTGTTTTTT
size: -; V: TRBV2; D: TRBD1; J: TRBJ2-7; CDR3: CASSEGAGGYEQYF; DNA: TGTGCCAGCAGTGAAGGGGCAGGGGGCTACGAGCAGTACTTC
size: once; V: TRBV19; D: TRBD1; J: TRBJ2-2; CDR3: CATLPGTGATGELFF; DNA: TGTGCCACCCTCCCCGGGACAGGGGCCACCGGGGAGCTGTTTTTT
size: -; V: TRBV4-3; D: -; J: TRBJ1-1; CDR3: CASSQETSTNTEAFF; DNA: TGCGCCAGCAGCCAAGAAACGTCTACGAACACTGAAGCTTTCTTT
size: -; V: TRBV25-1; D: TRBD1; J: TRBJ1-5; CDR3: CASSPTGGSQPQHF; DNA: TGTGCCAGCAGTCCAACAGGGGGCAGTCAGCCCCAGCATTTT
size: -; V: TRBV10-2; D: TRBD1; J: TRBJ2-7; CDR3: CASSEPRDSSYEQYF; DNA: TGCGCCAGCAGTGAGCCCCGGGACAGCTCCTACGAGCAGTACTTC
size: -; V: TRBV6-1; D: TRBD1; J: TRBJ1-2; CDR3: CASTGQGARYGYTF; DNA: TGTGCCAGCACCGGACAGGGGGCAAGATATGGCTACACCTTC
size: -; V: TRBV7-2; D: TRBD2; J: TRBJ2-1; CDR3: CASSQRLAGAGVGRNEQFF; DNA: TGTGCCAGCAGCCAAAGACTAGCGGGAGCCGGAGTGGGACGCAATGAGCAGTTCTTC
size: -; V: TRBV5-1; D: -; J: TRBJ1-4; CDR3: CASSLAGARASSEKLFF; DNA: TGCGCCAGCAGCTTGGCGGGAGCTAGAGCCTCTTCTGAAAAACTGTTTTTT
size: few; V: TRBV5-5; D: TRBD1; J: TRBJ1-1; CDR3: CASSPSGQAREAFF; DNA: TGTGCCAGCAGCCCGAGTGGACAGGCTCGTGAAGCTTTCTTT
size: -; V: TRBV7-8; D: -; J: TRBJ1-1; CDR3: CASSLLAGANTEAFF; DNA: TGTGCCAGCAGCCTTCTAGCGGGGGCGAACACTGAAGCTTTCTTT